Listed below are T cell receptor beta chains from one sample, sequenced in a study of OX40 agonist ivuxolimab in advanced cancers. Only in-frame clones appear in the TCRdb table, and some are missing; sequencing was by immunoSEQ multiplex PCR. The sample contains more than 60,000 clones, around 86% of which appear only once. Sequencing used CD4+ or CD8+ T cells sorted from blood, obtained in a trial of the OX40 agonist ivuxolimab. The receptors derive from an adult with an advanced solid tumor such as melanoma, head and neck, liver or kidney cancer. Each CDR3 is given with its conserved first and last residue. The order of the fields is D gene, V gene, J gene, clone size, CDR3 protein, CDR3 DNA. The D gene is left open where the match is weak. Some rows mark clone size as missing; the rest say once, few, many or name a class of expanded clone.

TRBD1,TRBV4-1,TRBJ2-3,once,CASSQARDRGLKDTQYF,TGCGCCAGCAGCCAAGCCCGGGACAGGGGGCTGAAAGATACGCAGTATTTT
TRBD1,TRBV5-1,TRBJ1-4,-,CASSLGQGANEKLFF,TGCGCCAGCAGCTTGGGACAGGGAGCTAATGAAAAACTGTTTTTT
-,TRBV21-1,TRBJ1-1,-,CASSKWATGLNTEAFF,TGTGCCAGCAGCAAATGGGCGACAGGGCTGAACACTGAAGCTTTCTTT
-,TRBV10-1,TRBJ2-1,-,CASSELHEQFF,TGCGCCAGCAGTGAGCTACATGAGCAGTTCTTC
-,TRBV5-4,TRBJ2-1,-,CASSLITPSSEQFF,TGTGCCAGCAGCTTGATAACACCGAGCAGTGAGCAGTTCTTC
-,TRBV6-7,TRBJ1-4,-,CASIPGGSGQANEKLFF,TGTGCCAGCATCCCCGGAGGCTCGGGGCAGGCTAATGAAAAACTGTTTTTT
TRBD2,TRBV10-2,TRBJ2-2,once,CATGLAGVGELFF,TGCGCCACAGGACTAGCCGGAGTCGGGGAGCTGTTTTTT
-,TRBV7-9,TRBJ2-7,few,CASSPTYGQPYEQYF,TGTGCCAGCAGCCCTACATATGGACAGCCCTACGAGCAGTACTTC
-,TRBV13,TRBJ2-7,-,CASSKGHSDYEQYF,TGTGCCAGCAGCAAGGGACACTCCGACTACGAGCAGTACTTC
TRBD1,TRBV7-6,TRBJ2-2,-,CASSLVWDRGAGELFF,TGTGCCAGCAGCTTAGTGTGGGACAGGGGAGCCGGGGAGCTGTTTTTT
-,TRBV9,TRBJ2-5,-,CASSVAGPETQYF,TGTGCCAGCAGCGTGGCAGGTCCAGAGACCCAGTACTTC
-,TRBV7-9,TRBJ2-7,-,CASSTGHVNYEQYF,TGTGCCAGCAGCACGGGACACGTTAACTACGAGCAGTACTTC
-,TRBV7-9,TRBJ2-7,-,CASSLHYEQYF,TGTGCCAGCAGCTTACACTACGAGCAGTACTTC
-,TRBV14,TRBJ2-2,-,CASSQFRVGSNTGELFF,TGTGCCAGCAGCCAATTCCGTGTGGGCTCGAACACCGGGGAGCTGTTTTTT
TRBD1,TRBV7-9,TRBJ1-5,few,CASGRQGDGNQPQHF,TGTGCCAGCGGCAGACAGGGTGACGGCAATCAGCCCCAGCATTTT
-,TRBV28,TRBJ1-1,-,CASFQFGRGVAFF,TGTGCCAGCTTTCAGTTCGGACGCGGGGTAGCTTTCTTT
TRBD1,TRBV28,TRBJ1-1,-,CASSLWDRGNTEAFF,TGTGCCAGCAGTTTGTGGGACAGGGGGAACACTGAAGCTTTCTTT
TRBD1,TRBV5-4,TRBJ1-6,once,CASSTRQGAGAPLHF,TGTGCCAGCAGCACGCGACAGGGGGCTGGGGCACCCCTCCACTTT
TRBD2,TRBV19,TRBJ2-1,-,CASSIDGTSGPFLVNEQFF,TGTGCCAGTAGTATTGATGGGACTAGCGGACCCTTTTTGGTCAATGAGCAGTTCTTC
-,TRBV5-1,TRBJ2-2,-,CASSLEYGELFF,TGCGCCAGCAGCTTGGAATACGGGGAGCTGTTTTTT
TRBD1,TRBV30,TRBJ1-2,-,CAWRDRGLEGYTF,TGTGCCTGGAGGGACAGGGGGCTTGAAGGCTACACCTTC
TRBD1,TRBV4-1,TRBJ2-5,-,CASSQVFGRGPRETQYF,TGCGCCAGCAGCCAAGTTTTCGGCAGGGGGCCGCGGGAGACCCAGTACTTC
-,TRBV2,TRBJ2-7,-,CASSERQVISYEQYF,TGTGCCAGCAGTGAAAGGCAGGTTATCTCCTACGAGCAGTACTTC
-,TRBV30,TRBJ1-1,few,CAWSVWVNTEAFF,TGTGCCTGGAGTGTTTGGGTGAACACTGAAGCTTTCTTT
-,TRBV18,TRBJ2-1,-,CASSESVAGEQFF,TGTGCCAGCTCCGAGTCTGTAGCCGGTGAGCAGTTCTTC
-,TRBV5-1,TRBJ2-2,-,CASSLGSSGTGELFF,TGCGCCAGCAGCTTGGGAAGCAGCGGCACCGGGGAGCTGTTTTTT
TRBD1,TRBV4-2,TRBJ2-1,-,CASSFFEDRAPVF,TGTGCCAGCAGCTTTTTCGAGGACAGGGCCCCAGTCTTC
-,TRBV7-9,TRBJ2-3,-,CASGTPLSSSSQRDTQYF,TGTGCCTCCGGGACACCTCTATCTTCTAGCTCACAAAGGGATACGCAGTATTTT
TRBD1,TRBV7-9,TRBJ2-1,-,CASSLGQGFYNEQFF,TGTGCCAGCAGCTTAGGACAGGGATTTTACAATGAGCAGTTCTTC
TRBD1,TRBV5-1,TRBJ2-5,-,CASSYGTGQETQYF,TGCGCCAGCAGCTACGGGACAGGCCAAGAGACCCAGTACTTC
TRBD2,TRBV7-2,TRBJ2-4,-,CASSPFGGTSGQNIQYF,TGTGCCAGCAGCCCCTTTGGAGGGACTAGCGGGCAAAACATTCAGTACTTC
-,TRBV19,TRBJ1-5,-,CASSSGAQGNQPQHF,TGTGCCAGTAGCTCCGGGGCCCAAGGCAATCAGCCCCAGCATTTT
-,TRBV19,TRBJ1-5,medium-sized,CASRREGFSTQPQHF,TGTGCCAGTAGAAGAGAAGGGTTTTCTACTCAGCCCCAGCATTTT
TRBD1,TRBV27,TRBJ2-7,-,CASSISDRVSGEQYF,TGTGCCAGCAGTATATCGGACAGGGTGTCGGGTGAGCAGTACTTC
-,TRBV11-3,TRBJ1-1,once,CASSVGEGTEAFF,TGTGCCAGCAGCGTCGGTGAGGGGACTGAAGCTTTCTTT
-,TRBV19,TRBJ2-2,-,CASQEGRRTGELFF,TGTGCCAGCCAGGAAGGTAGGAGGACCGGGGAGCTGTTTTTT
TRBD1,TRBV2,TRBJ1-2,-,CASLIDRENGYTF,TGTGCCAGCTTGATCGACAGGGAGAATGGCTACACCTTC
-,TRBV5-6,TRBJ2-7,-,CASSPYSGNEQYF,TGTGCCAGCAGCCCTTACTCAGGGAACGAGCAGTACTTC
TRBD1,TRBV5-5,TRBJ2-7,-,CASRVDRGSPGEQYF,TGTGCCAGCAGGGTGGACAGGGGGTCCCCTGGCGAGCAGTACTTC
-,TRBV7-2,TRBJ2-5,-,CASSLVTSPQETQYF,TGTGCCAGCAGCTTAGTAACTAGCCCACAAGAGACCCAGTACTTC